The rows below give T cell receptor beta chains drawn from one sample of a study of OX40 agonist ivuxolimab in advanced cancers. Only in-frame clones appear in the TCRdb table, and some are missing; sequencing was by immunoSEQ multiplex PCR. The data show 100,000 or so clones, with around 89% seen just once and around 0.15% held by the top ten. The sequenced sample was CD4+ or CD8+ T cells sorted from blood, obtained in a trial of the OX40 agonist ivuxolimab. These TCRs come from an adult with an advanced solid tumor such as melanoma, head and neck, liver or kidney cancer. The CDR3 runs from the conserved cysteine through the conserved F or W. A D gene is named only where the DNA matches it firmly. For some rows the clone size is stated as once, few or many, or as a class when expanded; others skip it.

size: once
J: TRBJ2-3
D: TRBD2
V: TRBV19
CDR3: CASSRASGATDTQYF
DNA: TGTGCCAGTAGTAGAGCTAGCGGGGCCACAGATACGCAGTATTTT

size: once
J: TRBJ2-7
D: .
V: TRBV5-1
CDR3: CASSLDRYEQYF
DNA: TGCGCCAGCAGCTTGGATCGCTACGAGCAGTACTTC

size: .
J: TRBJ1-1
D: .
V: TRBV6-5
CDR3: CASKTGVGRQAFF
DNA: TGTGCCAGCAAAACGGGGGTGGGTAGACAAGCTTTCTTT

size: .
J: TRBJ1-2
D: TRBD1
V: TRBV2
CDR3: CASSGQGISYGYTF
DNA: TGTGCCAGCAGCGGACAGGGTATATCCTATGGCTACACCTTC

size: .
J: TRBJ1-4
D: .
V: TRBV5-4
CDR3: CASSLGGNEKLFF
DNA: TGTGCCAGCAGCTTGGGGGGTAACGAAAAACTGTTTTTT

size: .
J: TRBJ2-2
D: .
V: TRBV4-2
CDR3: CASSQVGITGELFF
DNA: TGTGCCAGCAGCCAAGTAGGGATCACCGGGGAGCTGTTTTTT

size: .
J: TRBJ1-1
D: .
V: TRBV20-1
CDR3: CSAKEYTEAFF
DNA: TGCAGTGCTAAGGAGTACACTGAAGCTTTCTTT

size: .
J: TRBJ2-7
D: .
V: TRBV18
CDR3: CASSPGDFYEQYF
DNA: TGTGCCAGCTCACCAGGGGACTTCTACGAGCAGTACTTC

size: .
J: TRBJ2-5
D: TRBD2
V: TRBV5-4
CDR3: CASSSGLAGETQYF
DNA: TGTGCCAGCAGCTCTGGACTAGCGGGAGAGACCCAGTACTTC

size: .
J: TRBJ1-4
D: .
V: TRBV6-1
CDR3: CASRATRATREKLFF
DNA: TGTGCCAGCAGGGCCACAAGGGCCACCCGGGAGAAACTGTTTTTT

size: .
J: TRBJ2-3
D: .
V: TRBV20-1
CDR3: CSAPEGVTQYF
DNA: TGCAGTGCCCCGGAGGGCGTTACGCAGTATTTT

size: once
J: TRBJ1-4
D: .
V: TRBV15
CDR3: CATSRVGTLDEKLFF
DNA: TGTGCCACCAGCAGAGTCGGAACGCTTGATGAAAAACTGTTTTTT

size: .
J: TRBJ2-5
D: .
V: TRBV5-1
CDR3: CASSLSGDETQYF
DNA: TGCGCCAGCAGCTTGTCCGGGGATGAGACCCAGTACTTC

size: .
J: TRBJ2-3
D: TRBD1
V: TRBV7-7
CDR3: CASSPDGTAGRDTQYF
DNA: TGTGCCAGCAGCCCCGACGGGACAGCCGGACGGGATACGCAGTATTTT

size: once
J: TRBJ2-5
D: TRBD2
V: TRBV7-2
CDR3: CASSLFTGGRETQYF
DNA: TGTGCCAGCAGCTTATTTACGGGGGGGCGAGAGACCCAGTACTTC

size: .
J: TRBJ1-3
D: .
V: TRBV11-2
CDR3: CASSLGLYGSGNTIYF
DNA: TGTGCCAGCAGCTTAGGCCTCTATGGGAGTGGAAACACCATATATTTT

size: .
J: TRBJ1-5
D: .
V: TRBV4-2
CDR3: CASSQEVLGWSNQPQHF
DNA: TGTGCCAGCAGCCAAGAGGTATTAGGGTGGAGCAATCAGCCCCAGCATTTT

size: .
J: TRBJ2-1
D: .
V: TRBV6-5
CDR3: CASSYSQGSYNEQFF
DNA: TGTGCCAGCAGTTACTCCCAGGGCTCCTACAATGAGCAGTTCTTC

size: .
J: TRBJ2-7
D: TRBD2
V: TRBV5-1
CDR3: CASSRNPGLAGGEQYF
DNA: TGCGCCAGCAGCCGCAACCCGGGACTAGCGGGAGGCGAGCAGTACTTC

size: .
J: TRBJ2-2
D: TRBD2
V: TRBV11-1
CDR3: CASSLRRGTLTGELFF
DNA: TGTGCCAGCAGCTTAAGGCGGGGGACCCTCACCGGGGAGCTGTTTTTT

size: once
J: TRBJ2-5
D: .
V: TRBV5-1
CDR3: CASSIQGDETQYF
DNA: TGCGCCAGCAGCATTCAGGGTGACGAGACCCAGTACTTC

size: .
J: TRBJ1-1
D: .
V: TRBV9
CDR3: CASSVQGNTEAFF
DNA: TGTGCCAGCAGCGTCCAGGGCAACACTGAAGCTTTCTTT

size: .
J: TRBJ1-2
D: .
V: TRBV28
CDR3: CASVGINYGYTF
DNA: TGTGCCTCGGTAGGGATTAACTATGGCTACACCTTC

size: .
J: TRBJ1-2
D: .
V: TRBV6-1
CDR3: CASSEVVGGYTF
DNA: TGTGCCAGCAGTGAAGTGGTAGGCGGCTACACCTTC

size: once
J: TRBJ2-2
D: .
V: TRBV5-6
CDR3: CASSLFRIHTGELFF
DNA: TGTGCCAGCAGCTTGTTTAGGATCCATACCGGGGAGCTGTTTTTT

size: .
J: TRBJ1-1
D: .
V: TRBV25-1
CDR3: CASSLAGLNTEAFF
DNA: TGTGCCAGCAGCCTTGCGGGGTTGAACACTGAAGCTTTCTTT

size: .
J: TRBJ2-7
D: .
V: TRBV19
CDR3: CASSASGRYEQYF
DNA: TGTGCCAGTAGTGCCTCCGGGCGCTACGAGCAGTACTTC

size: few
J: TRBJ2-3
D: TRBD2
V: TRBV9
CDR3: CASSGGSGRAPAFRTDTQYF
DNA: TGTGCCAGCAGCGGGGGTAGCGGGAGGGCTCCCGCTTTTAGAACAGATACGCAGTATTTT

size: .
J: TRBJ2-1
D: .
V: TRBV19
CDR3: CASRNLGVGGSYNEQFF
DNA: TGTGCCAGTAGAAACCTAGGGGTAGGAGGTTCCTACAATGAGCAGTTCTTC

size: few
J: TRBJ1-1
D: .
V: TRBV7-8
CDR3: CASSGLRGSSEAFF
DNA: TGTGCCAGCAGCGGCTTAAGGGGAAGCAGCGAAGCTTTCTTT

size: .
J: TRBJ2-5
D: TRBD2
V: TRBV7-9
CDR3: CASSLRGLAGGETQYF
DNA: TGTGCCAGCAGTCTTAGGGGCCTAGCGGGAGGAGAGACCCAGTACTTC

size: .
J: TRBJ2-1
D: TRBD2
V: TRBV7-9
CDR3: CASSPRGGVSGTYNEQFF
DNA: TGTGCCAGCAGCCCGCGCGGAGGTGTTAGCGGGACTTACAATGAGCAGTTCTTC

size: .
J: TRBJ2-1
D: TRBD2
V: TRBV6-5
CDR3: CASRGGRISNNEQFF
DNA: TGTGCCAGCAGAGGCGGGAGGATAAGTAACAATGAGCAGTTCTTC

size: .
J: TRBJ1-4
D: TRBD1
V: TRBV5-1
CDR3: CASSQPGQGEKLFF
DNA: TGCGCCAGCAGCCAGCCGGGACAGGGGGAAAAACTGTTTTTT

size: .
J: TRBJ2-3
D: TRBD2
V: TRBV5-1
CDR3: CASSLGTSGVRGTDTQYF
DNA: TGCGCCAGCAGCCTCGGGACTAGCGGGGTAAGGGGTACAGATACGCAGTATTTT

size: .
J: TRBJ1-5
D: .
V: TRBV19
CDR3: CASSFGGEPQHF
DNA: TGTGCCAGTAGTTTTGGGGGAGAGCCCCAGCATTTT

size: .
J: TRBJ2-1
D: TRBD2
V: TRBV10-2
CDR3: CASKREGSYNEQFF
DNA: TGCGCCAGCAAGCGGGAAGGGTCCTACAATGAGCAGTTCTTC

size: .
J: TRBJ1-1
D: .
V: TRBV7-9
CDR3: CASSDLRRGSTEAFF
DNA: TGTGCCAGCAGCGACCTGAGAAGGGGAAGCACTGAAGCTTTCTTT

size: .
J: TRBJ2-1
D: .
V: TRBV6-6
CDR3: CASSYSGDGAQFF
DNA: TGTGCCAGCAGTTATTCAGGGGACGGGGCGCAGTTCTTC

size: .
J: TRBJ1-1
D: .
V: TRBV28
CDR3: CASSFPPPGEAFF
DNA: TGTGCCAGCAGTTTCCCCCCCCCGGGGGAAGCTTTCTTT

size: .
J: TRBJ1-1
D: TRBD1
V: TRBV6-5
CDR3: CASSRRQGGDTEAFF
DNA: TGTGCCAGCAGTCGTAGACAGGGAGGGGACACTGAAGCTTTCTTT

size: .
J: TRBJ2-2
D: .
V: TRBV6-4
CDR3: CASKVEWNTGELFF
DNA: TGTGCCAGCAAGGTGGAGTGGAACACCGGGGAGCTGTTTTTT

size: .
J: TRBJ2-2
D: TRBD1
V: TRBV25-1
CDR3: CASKQGANTGELFF
DNA: TGTGCCAGCAAGCAGGGGGCTAACACCGGGGAGCTGTTTTTT

size: .
J: TRBJ2-7
D: TRBD2
V: TRBV5-4
CDR3: CASSANSGGRWGEQYF
DNA: TGTGCCAGCAGCGCGAACAGCGGGGGGCGTTGGGGCGAGCAGTACTTC

size: .
J: TRBJ1-1
D: .
V: TRBV6-4
CDR3: CASSDGFNTEAFF
DNA: TGTGCCAGCAGTGATGGTTTTAACACTGAAGCTTTCTTT

size: .
J: TRBJ1-4
D: .
V: TRBV30
CDR3: CAWSRPQGRKFF
DNA: TGTGCCTGGAGTCGCCCACAGGGTCGTAAGTTTTTT